This record concerns one T cell receptor beta chain sequence. Its specific antigen is unknown. No base qualities exist here, and no much larger clone lies one base off it. The immunoSEQ Assay was used to sequence TCR beta CDR3 regions from DNA. Per the source publication's procedure: To compute T cell density, TCR beta template counts were normalized to usable DNA, which was estimated by amplifying housekeeping genes. The preseqR package was used to estimate richness by extrapolating to 400,000 templates for PBMC samples and to 120,000 templates for tissue samples. Clonality was calculated as one minus Pielou's evenness. To identify tissue-enriched TCRs, differential abundance testing was run on productive amino-acid clonotypes with a minimum total count of 5 and an alpha of 0.1. The Jaccard Index and the Morisita Overlap Index were used to measure how much the repertoires overlapped between compartments. GLIPH grouped TCR beta CDR3s together with public tetramer-defined viral CDR3s, and a viral motif had to include at least three viral sequences and show V-gene enrichment. The table was pulled from immuneACCESS by TCRdb, which kept in-frame rearrangements only. Such tables lose some clones; where checked, under half of the loss comes from unresolved V genes, and the rest has no known cause. The DNA was the basis for D and trimming; V, J and clone size are from that table. The sample table contains some 30,000 clones; only one count was recorded for roughly nine tenths of them. The ten largest make up over 2.5% of the sample.

This sample was taken from a study of T cells in localized non-small cell lung cancer (dated by TCRdb to 2020 to 2021). As for the study more broadly: T cell repertoires of 200 to 300 early-stage NSCLC patients were analyzed, with tumors being compared against uninvolved tumor-adjacent lungs. All 240 or so NSCLC patients in the cohort were treatment-naive and had localized lung tumors that were resected. A mean age of 66.3 years was recorded for the NSCLC patients, of whom some 130 were male and some 99 were female.

At diagnosis, peripheral blood, uninvolved tumor-adjacent lung and tumor were collected and were preserved as a mix of fresh-frozen and FFPE material. For TCR repertoire profiling, the blood samples were analyzed as peripheral blood mononuclear cells. Relative to germline, V is 5 bases shorter and J is 0 bases shorter, with 11 bases between their ends. The germline V gene provides CDR1 SGHNT and CDR2 YENEEA. The CDR3 goes from the cysteine to the phenylalanine over 15 residues. Of all the DNA, just the CDR3 is kept, 45 bases in frame from base 1. What the study reported, not specific to this receptor: Uninvolved tumor-adjacent lung showed the highest T cell clonality, higher than tumor, which suggests more focused antigenic responses in the adjacent lung. Because multi-region sequencing of the tumors was not done, intratumor heterogeneity could not be ruled out. Because the study design was exploratory, TCR variables were selected using unadjusted p-values without false-discovery rate correction. Of the top 100 tumor clones, a median of 57 were detected in paired uninvolved adjacent lung; some 28 were also among that lung's top 100. Higher T cell density in blood was associated with longer overall survival, whereas higher clonality in adjacent lung was associated with shorter survival.

This chain joins TRBV11-3 to TRBJ1-3; the D segment could be TRBD1, given 5 matching bases. The source of this sequence is a female donor over 55 with stage I lung adenocarcinoma. The sample was peripheral blood, taken before any cancer treatment. The CDR3 reads as follows: CASSPGTGSGNTIYF. The sequenced DNA: TGTGCCAGCAGCCCTGGGACCGGCTCTGGAAACACCATATATTTT.